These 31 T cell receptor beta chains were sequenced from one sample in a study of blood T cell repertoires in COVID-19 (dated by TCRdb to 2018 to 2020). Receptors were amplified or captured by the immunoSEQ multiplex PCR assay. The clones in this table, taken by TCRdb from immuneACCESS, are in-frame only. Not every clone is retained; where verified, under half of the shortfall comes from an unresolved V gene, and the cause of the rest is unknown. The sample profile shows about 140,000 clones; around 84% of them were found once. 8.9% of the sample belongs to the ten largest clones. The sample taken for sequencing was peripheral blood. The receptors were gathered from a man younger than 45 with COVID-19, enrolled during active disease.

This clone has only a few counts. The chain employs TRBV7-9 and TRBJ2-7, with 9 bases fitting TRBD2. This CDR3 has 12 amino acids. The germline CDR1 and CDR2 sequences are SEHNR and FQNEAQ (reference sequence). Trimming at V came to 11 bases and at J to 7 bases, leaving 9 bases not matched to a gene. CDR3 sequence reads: CASGGRGGEQYF. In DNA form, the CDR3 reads TGTGCCTCCGGCGGGAGGGGGGGAGAGCAGTACTTC.

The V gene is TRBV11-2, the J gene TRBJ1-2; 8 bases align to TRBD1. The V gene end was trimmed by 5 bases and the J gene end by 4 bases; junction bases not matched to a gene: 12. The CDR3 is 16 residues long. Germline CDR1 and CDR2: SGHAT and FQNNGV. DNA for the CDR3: TGTGCCAGCAGCCCCGGTTGGGGACAGGCAGCCTATGGCTACACCTTC. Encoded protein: CASSPGWGQAAYGYTF.

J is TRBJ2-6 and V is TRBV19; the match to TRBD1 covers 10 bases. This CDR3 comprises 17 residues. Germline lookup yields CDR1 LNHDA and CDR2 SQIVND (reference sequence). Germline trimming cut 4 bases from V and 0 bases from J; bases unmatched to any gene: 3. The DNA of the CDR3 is TGTGCCAGTAGTACGAGGGACAGGGGCTCTGGGGCCAACGTCCTGACTTTC. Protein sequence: CASSTRDRGSGANVLTF.

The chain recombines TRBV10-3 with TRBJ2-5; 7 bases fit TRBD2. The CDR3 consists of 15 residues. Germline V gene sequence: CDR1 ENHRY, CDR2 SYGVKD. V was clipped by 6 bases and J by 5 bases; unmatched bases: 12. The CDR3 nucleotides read TGTGCCATCAGCGACTTGGCGGGAGCCGGTGAGACCCAGTACTTC. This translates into CAISDLAGAGETQYF.

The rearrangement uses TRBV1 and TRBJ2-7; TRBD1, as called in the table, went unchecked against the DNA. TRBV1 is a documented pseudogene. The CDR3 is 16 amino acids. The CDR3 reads CTSSHFGTVNHYEQYF. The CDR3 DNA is TGCACCAGCAGCCACTTTGGGACAGTTAACCACTACGAGCAGTACTTC.

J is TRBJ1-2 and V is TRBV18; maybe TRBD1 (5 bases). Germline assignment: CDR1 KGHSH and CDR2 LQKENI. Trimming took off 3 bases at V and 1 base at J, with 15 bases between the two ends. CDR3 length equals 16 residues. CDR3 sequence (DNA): TGTGCCAGCTCACCTAATTTTGGCAGGGATAACTATGGCTACACCTTC. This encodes CASSPNFGRDNYGYTF.

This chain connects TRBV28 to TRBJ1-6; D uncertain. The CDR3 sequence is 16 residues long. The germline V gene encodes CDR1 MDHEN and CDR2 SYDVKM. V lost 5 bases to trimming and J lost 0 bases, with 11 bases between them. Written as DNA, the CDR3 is TGTGCCAGCAGTGCCCACAGCAGCTCCTATAATTCACCCCTCCACTTT. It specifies CASSAHSSSYNSPLHF.

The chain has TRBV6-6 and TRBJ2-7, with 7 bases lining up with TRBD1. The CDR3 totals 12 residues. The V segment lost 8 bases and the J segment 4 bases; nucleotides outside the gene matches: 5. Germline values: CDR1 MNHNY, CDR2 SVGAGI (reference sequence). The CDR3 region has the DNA TGTGCCAGCGGCGGACAGGTATACGAGCAGTACTTC. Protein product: CASGGQVYEQYF.

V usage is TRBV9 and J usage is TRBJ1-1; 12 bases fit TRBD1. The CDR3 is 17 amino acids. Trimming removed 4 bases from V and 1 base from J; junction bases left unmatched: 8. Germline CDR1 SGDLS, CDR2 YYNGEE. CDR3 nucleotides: TGTGCCAGCAGCCCGGGACAGGGGGCTGGGGGGAACACTGAAGCTTTCTTT. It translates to CASSPGQGAGGNTEAFF.

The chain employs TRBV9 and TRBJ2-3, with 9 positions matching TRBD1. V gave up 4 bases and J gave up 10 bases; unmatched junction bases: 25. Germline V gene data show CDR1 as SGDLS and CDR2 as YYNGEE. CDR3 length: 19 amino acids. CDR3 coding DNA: TGTGCCAGCAGCCACGGACAGGGGCCAGCACAGATACGCCCAACCTCGCAGTATTTT. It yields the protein CASSHGQGPAQIRPTSQYF.

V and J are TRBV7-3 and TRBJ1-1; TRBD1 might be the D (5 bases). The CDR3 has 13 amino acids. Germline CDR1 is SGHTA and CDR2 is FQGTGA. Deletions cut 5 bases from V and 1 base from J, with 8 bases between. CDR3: CASSPGGNTEAFF. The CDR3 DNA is TGTGCCAGCAGCCCGGGGGGGAACACTGAAGCTTTCTTT. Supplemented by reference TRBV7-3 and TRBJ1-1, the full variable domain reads GAGVSQTPSNKVTEKGKYVELRCDPISGHTALYWYRQSLGQGPEFLIYFQGTGAADDSGLPNDRFFAVRPEGSVSTLKIQRTERGDSAVYLCASSPGGNTEAFFGQGTRLTVV.

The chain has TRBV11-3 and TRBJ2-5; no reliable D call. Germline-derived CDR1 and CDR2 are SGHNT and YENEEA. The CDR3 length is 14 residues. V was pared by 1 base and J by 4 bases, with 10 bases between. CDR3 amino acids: CASSLGLLAETQYF. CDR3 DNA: TGTGCCAGCAGCTTAGGACTGCTTGCAGAGACCCAGTACTTC.

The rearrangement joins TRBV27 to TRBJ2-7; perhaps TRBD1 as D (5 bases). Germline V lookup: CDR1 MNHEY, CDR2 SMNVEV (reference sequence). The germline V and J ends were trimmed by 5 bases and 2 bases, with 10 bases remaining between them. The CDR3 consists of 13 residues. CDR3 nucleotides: TGTGCCAGCAGTCCGACAGCTACCTACGAGCAGTACTTC. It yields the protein CASSPTATYEQYF.

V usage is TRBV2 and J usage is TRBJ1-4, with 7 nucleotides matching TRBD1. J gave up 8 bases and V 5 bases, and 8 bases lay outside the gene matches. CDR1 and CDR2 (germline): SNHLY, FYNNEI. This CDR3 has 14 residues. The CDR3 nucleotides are TGTGCCAGCAGTATGGACAGGTTCCGAGAAAAACTGTTTTTT. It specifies CASSMDRFREKLFF.

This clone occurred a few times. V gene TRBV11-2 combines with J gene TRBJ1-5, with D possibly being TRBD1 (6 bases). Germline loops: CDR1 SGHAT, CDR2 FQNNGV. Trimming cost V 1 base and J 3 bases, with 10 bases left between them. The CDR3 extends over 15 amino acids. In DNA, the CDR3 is TGTGCCAGCAGCTTAGGAGGGGGAGCCAATCAGCCCCAGCATTTT. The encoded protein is CASSLGGGANQPQHF.

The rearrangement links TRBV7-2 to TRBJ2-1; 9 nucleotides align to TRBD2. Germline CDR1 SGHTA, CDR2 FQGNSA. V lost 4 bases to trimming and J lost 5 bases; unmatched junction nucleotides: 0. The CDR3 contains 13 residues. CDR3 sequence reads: CASSSSGDNEQFF. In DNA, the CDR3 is TGTGCCAGCAGCTCTAGCGGGGACAATGAGCAGTTCTTC.

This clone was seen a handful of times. The DNA for the CDR3 is TGTGCCAGTTGGGGAGAGAACAATCAGCCCCAGCATTTT. Encoded protein: CASWGENNQPQHF. This chain uses TRBV19 with TRBJ1-5, with unresolved D. The CDR3 runs 13 residues. Trimming removed 8 bases at V and 3 bases at J, with 11 bases between. Germline V CDR1 and CDR2: LNHDA, SQIVND (reference sequence).

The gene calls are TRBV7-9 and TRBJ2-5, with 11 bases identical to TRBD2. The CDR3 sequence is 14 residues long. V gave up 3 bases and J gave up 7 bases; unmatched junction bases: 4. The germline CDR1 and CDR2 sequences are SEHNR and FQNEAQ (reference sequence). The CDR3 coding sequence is TGTGCCAGCAGCTTCGCCGGGACTAGCGGGACCCAGTACTTC. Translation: CASSFAGTSGTQYF.

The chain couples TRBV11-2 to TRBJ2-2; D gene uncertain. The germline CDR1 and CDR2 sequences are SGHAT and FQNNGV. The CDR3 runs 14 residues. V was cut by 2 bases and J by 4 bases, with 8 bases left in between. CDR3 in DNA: TGTGCCAGCAGCTTACGCGTAATCACCGGGGAGCTGTTTTTT. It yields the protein CASSLRVITGELFF.

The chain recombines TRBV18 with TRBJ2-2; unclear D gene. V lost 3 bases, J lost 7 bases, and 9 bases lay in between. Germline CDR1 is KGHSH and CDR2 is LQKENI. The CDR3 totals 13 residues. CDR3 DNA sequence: TGTGCCAGCTCACCCGCTCTACTCGGGGAGCTGTTTTTT. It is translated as CASSPALLGELFF.

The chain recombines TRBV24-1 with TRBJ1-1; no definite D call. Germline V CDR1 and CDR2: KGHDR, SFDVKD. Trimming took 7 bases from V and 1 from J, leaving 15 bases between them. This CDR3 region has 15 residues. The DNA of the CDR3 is TGTGCCACCAGCCACTCCCGAGGGTGGAACACTGAAGCTTTCTTT. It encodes CATSHSRGWNTEAFF.

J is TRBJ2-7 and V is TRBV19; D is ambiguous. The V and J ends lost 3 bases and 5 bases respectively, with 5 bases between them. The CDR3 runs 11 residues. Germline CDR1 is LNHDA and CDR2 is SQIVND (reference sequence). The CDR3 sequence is CASSIGHEQYF. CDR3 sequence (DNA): TGTGCCAGTAGTATTGGCCACGAGCAGTACTTC.

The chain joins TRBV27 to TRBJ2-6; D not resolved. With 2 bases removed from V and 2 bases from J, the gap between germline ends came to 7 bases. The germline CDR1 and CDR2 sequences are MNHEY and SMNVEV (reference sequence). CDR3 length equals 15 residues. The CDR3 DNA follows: TGTGCCAGCAGTTTAGTCGGAGCTGGGGCCAACGTCCTGACTTTC. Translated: CASSLVGAGANVLTF. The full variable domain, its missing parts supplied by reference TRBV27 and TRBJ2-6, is EAQVTQNPRYLITVTGKKLTVTCSQNMNHEYMSWYRQDPGLGLRQIYYSMNVEVTDKGDVPEGYKVSRKEKRNFPLILESPSPNQTSLYFCASSLVGAGANVLTFGAGSRLTVL.

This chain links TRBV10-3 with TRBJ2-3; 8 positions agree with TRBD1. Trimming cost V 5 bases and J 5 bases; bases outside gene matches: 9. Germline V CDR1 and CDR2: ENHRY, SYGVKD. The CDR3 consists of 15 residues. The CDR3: CAISRTGSMEDTQYF. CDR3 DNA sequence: TGTGCCATCAGTCGGACAGGGTCAATGGAAGATACGCAGTATTTT.

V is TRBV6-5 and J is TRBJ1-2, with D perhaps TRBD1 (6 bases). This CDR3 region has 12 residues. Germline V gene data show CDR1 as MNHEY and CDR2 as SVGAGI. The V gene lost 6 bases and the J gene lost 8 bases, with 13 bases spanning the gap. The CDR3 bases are TGTGCCAGCAGCAATTCAGGGGCCGGCTACACCTTC. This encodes CASSNSGAGYTF.

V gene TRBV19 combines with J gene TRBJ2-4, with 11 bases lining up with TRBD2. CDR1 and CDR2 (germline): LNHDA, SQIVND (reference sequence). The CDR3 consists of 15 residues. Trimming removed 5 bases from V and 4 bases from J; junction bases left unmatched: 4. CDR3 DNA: TGTGCCAGTAGTTGGACTAGCGGGCTGAAAAACATTCAGTACTTC. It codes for CASSWTSGLKNIQYF.

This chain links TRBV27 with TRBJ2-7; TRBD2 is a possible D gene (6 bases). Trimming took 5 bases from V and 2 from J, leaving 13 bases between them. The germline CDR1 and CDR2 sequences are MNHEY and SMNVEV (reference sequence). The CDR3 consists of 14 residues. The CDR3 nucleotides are TGTGCCAGCAGTGCGGGACGGCTAACCTACGAGCAGTACTTC. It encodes CASSAGRLTYEQYF.

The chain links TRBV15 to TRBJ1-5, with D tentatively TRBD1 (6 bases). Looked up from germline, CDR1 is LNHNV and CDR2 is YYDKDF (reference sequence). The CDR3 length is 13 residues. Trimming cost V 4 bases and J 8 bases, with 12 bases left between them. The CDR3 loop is CATSTGRDKPQHF. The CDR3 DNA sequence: TGTGCCACCAGCACCGGACGGGACAAGCCCCAGCATTTT.

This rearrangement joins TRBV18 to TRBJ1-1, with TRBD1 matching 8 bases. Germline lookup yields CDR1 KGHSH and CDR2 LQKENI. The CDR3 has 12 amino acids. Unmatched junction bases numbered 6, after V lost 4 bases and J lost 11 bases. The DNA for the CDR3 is TGTGCCAGCTCACTGCAGGACAGGGAGGCTTTCTTT. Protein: CASSLQDREAFF. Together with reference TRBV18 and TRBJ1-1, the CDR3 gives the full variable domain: NAGVMQNPRHLVRRRGQEARLRCSPMKGHSHVYWYRQLPEEGLKFMVYLQKENIIDESGMPKERFSAEFPKEGPSILRIQQVVRGDSAAYFCASSLQDREAFFGQGTRLTVV.

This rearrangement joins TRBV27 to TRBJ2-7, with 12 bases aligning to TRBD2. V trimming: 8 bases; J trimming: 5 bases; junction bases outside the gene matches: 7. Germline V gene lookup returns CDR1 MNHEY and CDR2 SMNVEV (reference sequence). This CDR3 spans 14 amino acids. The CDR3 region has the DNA TGTGCCAGCTCCCGCGGACTAGCGGGGCACGAGCAGTACTTC. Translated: CASSRGLAGHEQYF.

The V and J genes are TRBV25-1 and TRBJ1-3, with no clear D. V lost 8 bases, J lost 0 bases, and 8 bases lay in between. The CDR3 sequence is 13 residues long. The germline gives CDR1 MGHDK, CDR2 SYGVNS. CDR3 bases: TGTGCCAGCCAGATAAACTCTGGAAACACCATATATTTT. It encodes CASQINSGNTIYF.